This T cell receptor beta chain was profiled in a study of human T cells and chemical hapten exposure. TCRdb fed the RACE reads into MiXCR, producing one record per CDR3 protein. This repertoire shows some 57,000 distinct CDR3 sequences, 9.5% to 10% found once; its top ten account for 1.5% to 2%. Indicated time point: patch test 2, 6 weeks after DPC sensitization. Treatment in this sample: therapeutic diphenylcyclopropenone sensitization with weekly scalp DPC. At every patch-test visit, blood was drawn before the patch test was applied. The CDR3 consists of 11 residues. The germline gives CDR1 WSHSY, CDR2 SAAADI. With 3 bases removed from V and 11 bases from J, the gap between germline ends came to 10 bases. Ten or more counts support this clonotype.

The input for sequencing was whole blood, taken in connection with sensitization to the hapten diphenylcyclopropenone (DPC). The sequence was collected from a woman between 45 and 65 years old with alopecia areata. Some clones in this sample may be carry-over from other donors' samples. The chain combines TRBV10-2 with TRBJ1-1, with a weak D call TRBD1 (5 bases). CDR3 in DNA: TGCGCCAGCAGTGACAGGGTTGTGGCTTTCTTT. Its translation: CASSDRVVAFF.